This entry features one TCR beta chain sequence. These data belong to a study of shared clonotypes between healthy human individuals. Across the study: Every donor yielded three CD4 naive, three CD4 memory, two CD8 naive and one CD8 memory plate.

This was a deep-level run. Genomic DNA from each subset was divided evenly over several immunoSEQ plates. The repertoire was sequenced with immunoSEQ multiplex PCR; TCRdb's copy has only in-frame clones and lacks some. Of 2 million to 2.5 million clones in the sample, roughly 92% were seen once. Germline assignment: CDR1 MDHEN and CDR2 SYDVKM. V lost 5 bases and J lost 4; bases outside the gene matches: 7. The CDR3 has 15 amino acids. The specimen was naive CD4+ T cells from PBMCs. This sample's subset: CD45RA+ positively selected. This TCR came from a young man in good health. Some clones in this sample may be carry-over from other donors' samples. The chain employs TRBV28 and TRBJ2-3, with 9 bases fitting TRBD1. Here the CDR3 DNA reads TGTGCCAGCAGTCCCTTGGACAGGGGTGCAGATACGCAGTATTTT. Amino acid sequence: CASSPLDRGADTQYF.